The present T cell receptor (beta chain) was sequenced within a study of T cells in women clearing cervical HPV infection. On the study more broadly: HLA type stays a possible confounder, typing being limited.

All participants had a single incident cervical HPV16 infection, and prevalent HPV16 infections were excluded. MY09/MY11 PCR detected cervical HPV DNA; dot-blot assigned genotypes. Average input was around 1,300 ng genomic DNA for immunoSEQ TCR beta CDR3 amplification. Measured with immunoSEQ multiplex PCR; TCRdb has only the in-frame clones, and not every one. In all, the sample yields around 40,000 clones. The sequence derives from a woman between 18 and 69 years old with a cervical HPV16 infection that either progressed to CIN3+ or cleared (not recorded which). Sequenced material: blood buffy coat.

The DNA read from the CDR3 is TGTGCCAGCAAAAGGTCAGAGAACACCGGGGAG. It is translated as CASKRSENTGE. The whole CDR3 sequence reads CASKRSENTGELFF. This chain uses TRBV2 with TRBJ2-2; no clear D gene. The CDR3 goes on 3 residues after the read ends, and that part is filled in from the germline J gene. V lost 7 bases and J lost 1, with 10 bases in between. Germline V gene sequence: CDR1 SNHLY, CDR2 FYNNEI. The CDR3 contains 14 residues.